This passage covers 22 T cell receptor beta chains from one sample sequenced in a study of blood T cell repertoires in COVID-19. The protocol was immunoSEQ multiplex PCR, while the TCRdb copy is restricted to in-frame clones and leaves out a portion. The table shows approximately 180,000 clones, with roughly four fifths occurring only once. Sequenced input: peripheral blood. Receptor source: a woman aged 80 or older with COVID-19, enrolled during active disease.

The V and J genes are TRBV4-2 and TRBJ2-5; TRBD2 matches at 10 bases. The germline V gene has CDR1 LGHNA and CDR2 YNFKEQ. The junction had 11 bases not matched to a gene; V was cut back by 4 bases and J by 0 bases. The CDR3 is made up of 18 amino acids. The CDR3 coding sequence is TGTGCCAGCAGCCCTAGCGCCCTTAGCGGGGGGTACCAAGAGACCCAGTACTTC. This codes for CASSPSALSGGYQETQYF.

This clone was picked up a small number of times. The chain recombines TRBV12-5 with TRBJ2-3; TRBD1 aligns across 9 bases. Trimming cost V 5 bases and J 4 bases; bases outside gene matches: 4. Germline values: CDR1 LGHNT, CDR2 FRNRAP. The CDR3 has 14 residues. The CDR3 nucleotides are TGTGCTAGTGGTCAGGACAGGGGCGCAGATACGCAGTATTTT. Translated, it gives CASGQDRGADTQYF.

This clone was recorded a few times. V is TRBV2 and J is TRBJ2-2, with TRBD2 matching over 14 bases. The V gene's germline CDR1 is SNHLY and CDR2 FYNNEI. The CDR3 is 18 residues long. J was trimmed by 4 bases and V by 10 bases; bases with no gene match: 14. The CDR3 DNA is TGTGCCACCGAATCGGGGACTAGCGGGAGTCGGAGCACCGGGGAGCTGTTTTTT. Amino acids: CATESGTSGSRSTGELFF.

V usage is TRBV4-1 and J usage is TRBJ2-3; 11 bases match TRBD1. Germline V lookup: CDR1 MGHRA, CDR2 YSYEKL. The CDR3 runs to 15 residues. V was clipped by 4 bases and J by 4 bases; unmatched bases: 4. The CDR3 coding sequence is TGCGCCAGCAGCCGCGGACAGGGGGCGGCAGATACGCAGTATTTT. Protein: CASSRGQGAADTQYF.

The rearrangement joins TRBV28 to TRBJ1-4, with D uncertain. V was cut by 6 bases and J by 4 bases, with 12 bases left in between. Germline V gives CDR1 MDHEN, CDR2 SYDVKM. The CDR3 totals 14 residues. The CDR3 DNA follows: TGTGCCAGCAGCAAAACACGGGGTAATGAAAAACTGTTTTTT. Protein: CASSKTRGNEKLFF. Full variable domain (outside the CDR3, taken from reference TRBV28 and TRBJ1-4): DVKVTQSSRYLVKRTGEKVFLECVQDMDHENMFWYRQDPGLGLRLIYFSYDVKMKEKGDIPEGYSVSREKKERFSLILESASTNQTSMYLCASSKTRGNEKLFFGSGTQLSVL.

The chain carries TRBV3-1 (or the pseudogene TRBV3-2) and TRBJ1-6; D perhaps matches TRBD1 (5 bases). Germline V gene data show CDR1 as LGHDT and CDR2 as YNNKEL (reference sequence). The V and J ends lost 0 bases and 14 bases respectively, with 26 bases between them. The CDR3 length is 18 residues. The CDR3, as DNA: TGTGCCAGCAGCCAAGATAGATCCTTAGGCGGGGGGGGTGCCACCCTCCACTTT. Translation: CASSQDRSLGGGGATLHF.

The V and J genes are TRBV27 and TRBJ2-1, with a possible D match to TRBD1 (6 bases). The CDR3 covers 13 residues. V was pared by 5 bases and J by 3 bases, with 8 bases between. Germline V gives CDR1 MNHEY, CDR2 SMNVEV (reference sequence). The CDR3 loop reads CASSGTYYNEQFF. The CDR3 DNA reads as TGTGCCAGCAGTGGGACATACTACAATGAGCAGTTCTTC.

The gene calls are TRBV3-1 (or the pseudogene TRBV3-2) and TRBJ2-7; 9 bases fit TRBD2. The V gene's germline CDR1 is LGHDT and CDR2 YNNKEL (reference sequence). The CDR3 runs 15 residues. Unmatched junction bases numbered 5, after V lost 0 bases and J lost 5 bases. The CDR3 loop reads CASSQERLAGHEQYF. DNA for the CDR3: TGTGCCAGCAGCCAAGAGCGGCTAGCGGGACACGAGCAGTACTTC.

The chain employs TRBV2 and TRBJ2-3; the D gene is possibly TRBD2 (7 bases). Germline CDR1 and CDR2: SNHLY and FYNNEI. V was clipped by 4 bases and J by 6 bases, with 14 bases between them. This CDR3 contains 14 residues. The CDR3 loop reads CASSGAGARDTQYF. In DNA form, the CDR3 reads TGTGCCAGCAGTGGGGCGGGGGCGCGGGATACGCAGTATTTT.

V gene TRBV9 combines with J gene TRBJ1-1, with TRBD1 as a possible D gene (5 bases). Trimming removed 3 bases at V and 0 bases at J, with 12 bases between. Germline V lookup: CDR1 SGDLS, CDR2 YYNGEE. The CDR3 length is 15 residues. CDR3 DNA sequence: TGTGCCAGCAGCGACCTCGGGGGTTTGAACACTGAAGCTTTCTTT. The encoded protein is CASSDLGGLNTEAFF.

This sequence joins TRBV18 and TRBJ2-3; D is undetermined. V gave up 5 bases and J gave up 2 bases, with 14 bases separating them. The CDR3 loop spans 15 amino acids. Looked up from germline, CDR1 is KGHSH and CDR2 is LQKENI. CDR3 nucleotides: TGTGCCAGCTCAGCCGAGTACTCTAACACAGATACGCAGTATTTT. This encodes CASSAEYSNTDTQYF.

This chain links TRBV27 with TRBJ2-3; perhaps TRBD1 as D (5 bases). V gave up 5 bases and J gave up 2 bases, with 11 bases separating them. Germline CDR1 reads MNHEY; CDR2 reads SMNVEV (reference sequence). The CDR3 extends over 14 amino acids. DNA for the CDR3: TGTGCCAGCAGTCCGGACACATACACAGATACGCAGTATTTT. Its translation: CASSPDTYTDTQYF.

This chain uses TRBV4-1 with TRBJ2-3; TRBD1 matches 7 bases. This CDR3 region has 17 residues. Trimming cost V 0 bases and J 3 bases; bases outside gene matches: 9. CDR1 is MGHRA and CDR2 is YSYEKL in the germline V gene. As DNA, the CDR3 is TGCGCCAGCAGCCAAGATCGTTTCCTACAGGGGACAGATACGCAGTATTTT. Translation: CASSQDRFLQGTDTQYF.

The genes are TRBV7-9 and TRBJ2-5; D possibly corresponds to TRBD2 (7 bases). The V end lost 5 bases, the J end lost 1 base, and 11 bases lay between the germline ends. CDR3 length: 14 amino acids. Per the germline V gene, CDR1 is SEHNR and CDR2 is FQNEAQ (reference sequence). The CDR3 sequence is CASSGGASQETQYF. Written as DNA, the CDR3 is TGTGCCAGCAGCGGGGGGGCCTCCCAAGAGACCCAGTACTTC.

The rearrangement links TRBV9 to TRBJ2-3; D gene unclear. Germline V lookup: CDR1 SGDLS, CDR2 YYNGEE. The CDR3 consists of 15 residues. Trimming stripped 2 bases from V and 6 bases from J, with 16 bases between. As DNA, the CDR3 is TGTGCCAGCAGCGTGGCTCTAAAAGAGGTCGATACGCAGTATTTT. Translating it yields CASSVALKEVDTQYF. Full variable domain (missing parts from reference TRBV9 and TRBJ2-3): DSGVTQTPKHLITATGQRVTLRCSPRSGDLSVYWYQQSLDQGLQFLIQYYNGEERAKGNILERFSAQQFPDLHSELNLSSLELGDSALYFCASSVALKEVDTQYFGPGTRLTVL.

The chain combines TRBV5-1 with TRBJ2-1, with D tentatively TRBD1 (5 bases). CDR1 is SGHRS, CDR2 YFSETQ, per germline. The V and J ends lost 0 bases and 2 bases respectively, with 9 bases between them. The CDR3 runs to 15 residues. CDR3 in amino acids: CASSLVGEPYNEQFF. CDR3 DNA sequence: TGCGCCAGCAGCTTGGTAGGGGAACCCTACAATGAGCAGTTCTTC.

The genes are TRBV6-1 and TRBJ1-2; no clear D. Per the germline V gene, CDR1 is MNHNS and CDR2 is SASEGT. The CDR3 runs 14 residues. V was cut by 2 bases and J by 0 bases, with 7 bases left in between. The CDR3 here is CASSEMPANYGYTF. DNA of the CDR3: TGTGCCAGCAGTGAAATGCCGGCTAACTATGGCTACACCTTC.

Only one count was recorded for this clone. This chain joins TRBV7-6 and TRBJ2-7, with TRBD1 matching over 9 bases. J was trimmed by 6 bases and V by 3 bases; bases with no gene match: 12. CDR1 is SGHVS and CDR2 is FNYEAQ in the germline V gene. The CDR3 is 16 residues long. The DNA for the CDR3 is TGTGCCAGCAGCTTGGGACAGGGTACGGCGATGGGCGAGCAGTACTTC. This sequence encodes CASSLGQGTAMGEQYF.

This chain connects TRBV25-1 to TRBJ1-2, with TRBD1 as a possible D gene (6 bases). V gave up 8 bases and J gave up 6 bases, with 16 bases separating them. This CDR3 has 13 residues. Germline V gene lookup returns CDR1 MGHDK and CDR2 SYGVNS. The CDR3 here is CASRSTGHDGYTF. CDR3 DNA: TGTGCCAGCCGTAGCACAGGGCACGATGGCTACACCTTC.

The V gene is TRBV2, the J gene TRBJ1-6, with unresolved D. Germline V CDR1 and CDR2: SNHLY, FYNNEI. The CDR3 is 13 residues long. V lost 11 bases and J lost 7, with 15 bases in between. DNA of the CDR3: TGTGCCGGCGAGAGTTACAGAAATTCACCCCTCCACTTT. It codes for CAGESYRNSPLHF. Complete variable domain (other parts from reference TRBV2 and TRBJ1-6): EPEVTQTPSHQVTQMGQEVILRCVPISNHLYFYWYRQILGQKVEFLVSFYNNEISEKSEIFDDQFSVERPDGSNFTLKIRSTKLEDSAMYFCAGESYRNSPLHFGNGTRLTVT.

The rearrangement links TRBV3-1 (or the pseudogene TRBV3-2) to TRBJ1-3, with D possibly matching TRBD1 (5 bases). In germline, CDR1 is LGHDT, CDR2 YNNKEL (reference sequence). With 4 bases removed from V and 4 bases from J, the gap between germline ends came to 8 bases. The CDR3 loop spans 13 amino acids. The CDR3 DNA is TGTGCCAGCAGCCCACGGGGGGGAAACACCATATATTTT. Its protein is CASSPRGGNTIYF.

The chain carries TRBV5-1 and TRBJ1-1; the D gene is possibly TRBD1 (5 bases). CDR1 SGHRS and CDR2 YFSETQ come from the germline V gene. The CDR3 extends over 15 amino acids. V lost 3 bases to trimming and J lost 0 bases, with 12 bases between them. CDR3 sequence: CASSSQTVLNTEAFF. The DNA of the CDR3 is TGCGCCAGCAGCTCTCAGACAGTTTTGAACACTGAAGCTTTCTTT.